These 21 T cell receptor beta chains were sequenced from one sample in a study of shared clonotypes between healthy human individuals. Sequencing was performed with immunoSEQ multiplex PCR; in TCRdb, only in-frame clones are kept and a portion is missing. The sample records about 2 million clones, around 95% being singletons. Sequences were obtained from naive CD4+ T cells sorted from blood. Subset described: CD45RA+ positively selected. Receptors originate from a man aged 18 to 29 in good health.

This chain joins TRBV12-5 and TRBJ1-4; TRBD1 matches at 10 bases. Germline values: CDR1 LGHNT, CDR2 FRNRAP. The CDR3 extends over 14 amino acids. J lost 6 bases, V lost 7 bases, and 5 bases had no gene match. The CDR3 is CASAWTGGDEKLFF. As DNA, the CDR3 is TGTGCTAGTGCTTGGACAGGGGGGGATGAAAAACTGTTTTTT.

This clone was counted at least ten times. The rearrangement links TRBV13 to TRBJ2-7; tentative D call: TRBD1 (6 bases). The V end was cut by 4 bases, the J end by 2 bases, with 15 bases between. This CDR3 has 15 residues. In germline, CDR1 is PRHDT, CDR2 FYEKMQ (reference sequence). The CDR3, as DNA: TGTGCCAGCAGCTCGAGGACAGCCTCACCCTACGAGCAGTACTTC. Its protein is CASSSRTASPYEQYF.

The chain employs TRBV18 and TRBJ1-1, with a weak D call TRBD1 (5 bases). Germline V gene data show CDR1 as KGHSH and CDR2 as LQKENI. The CDR3 sequence is 16 residues long. The V end was cut by 2 bases, the J end by 1 base, with 14 bases between. CDR3 residues: CASSPYEGGANTEAFF. The CDR3 coding sequence is TGTGCCAGCTCACCATACGAGGGTGGGGCGAACACTGAAGCTTTCTTT. The full variable domain, completed using reference TRBV18 and TRBJ1-1, is NAGVMQNPRHLVRRRGQEARLRCSPMKGHSHVYWYRQLPEEGLKFMVYLQKENIIDESGMPKERFSAEFPKEGPSILRIQQVVRGDSAAYFCASSPYEGGANTEAFFGQGTRLTVV.

V usage is TRBV28 and J usage is TRBJ2-7; possible D gene TRBD1, 7 bases. V was cut by 6 bases and J by 0 bases, with 12 bases left in between. The CDR3 extends over 14 amino acids. From germline, CDR1 is MDHEN and CDR2 SYDVKM. CDR3 protein: CASRPGGSSYEQYF. Written as DNA, the CDR3 is TGTGCCAGCAGGCCAGGGGGGAGCTCCTACGAGCAGTACTTC.

The chain is built from TRBV7-2 and TRBJ2-3; D is unresolved. The CDR3 has 11 residues. Germline V gene data show CDR1 as SGHTA and CDR2 as FQGNSA. V was pared by 11 bases and J by 2 bases, with 8 bases between. The CDR3 loop reads CALVDTDTQYF. In nucleotides, the CDR3 is TGTGCCCTAGTTGACACAGATACGCAGTATTTT.

The chain joins TRBV5-1 to TRBJ1-1; D gene unclear. This CDR3 is built from 15 residues. Between the trimmed V and J ends, which lost 2 bases and 4 bases, there was a span of 15 bases. CDR1 SGHRS and CDR2 YFSETQ come from the germline V gene. The CDR3 nucleotides are TGCGCCAGCAGCTTAGCGGCAGGCGGCGCCACTGAAGCTTTCTTT. Protein sequence: CASSLAAGGATEAFF. The whole variable domain, remainder taken from reference TRBV5-1 and TRBJ1-1, is KAGVTQTPRYLIKTRGQQVTLSCSPISGHRSVSWYQQTPGQGLQFLFEYFSETQRNKGNFPGRFSGRQFSNSRSEMNVSTLELGDSALYLCASSLAAGGATEAFFGQGTRLTVV.

This chain links TRBV5-1 with TRBJ2-5; D is undetermined. This CDR3 comprises 15 residues. V dropped 4 bases and J dropped 1 base, with 14 bases sitting between them. Per the germline V gene, CDR1 is SGHRS and CDR2 is YFSETQ. Here the CDR3 reads CASSPNGWVQETQYF. The DNA for the CDR3 is TGCGCCAGCAGCCCGAACGGCTGGGTCCAAGAGACCCAGTACTTC.

V usage is TRBV5-6 and J usage is TRBJ2-3, with D possibly matching TRBD1 (5 bases). V was pared by 2 bases and J by 4 bases, with 8 bases between. CDR3 length: 13 amino acids. CDR1 SGHDT and CDR2 YYEEEE come from the germline V gene. This chain's CDR3 is CASSLATADTQYF. The CDR3 DNA reads as TGTGCCAGCAGCTTAGCGACAGCAGATACGCAGTATTTT.

This rearrangement joins TRBV5-6 to TRBJ2-1; 7 bases are a match to TRBD2. With 4 bases clipped from V and 0 bases from J, the junction kept 7 bases outside the gene matches. The CDR3 is made up of 16 amino acids. The germline gives CDR1 SGHDT, CDR2 YYEEEE. The CDR3: CASSGPGGSSYNEQFF. CDR3 DNA: TGTGCCAGCAGCGGCCCGGGGGGAAGCTCCTACAATGAGCAGTTCTTC.

This sequence joins TRBV2 and TRBJ1-1; 9 nucleotides agree with TRBD1. Germline V gene lookup returns CDR1 SNHLY and CDR2 FYNNEI. The CDR3 loop spans 14 amino acids. The V and J ends lost 4 bases and 4 bases, in that order; junction bases with no gene match: 4. The CDR3 reads CASSGQGEGTEAFF. CDR3 bases: TGTGCCAGCAGTGGACAGGGGGAAGGCACTGAAGCTTTCTTT.

The genes are TRBV2 and TRBJ2-5, with a tentative D call TRBD1 (6 bases). The CDR3 covers 12 residues. The V gene lost 7 bases and the J gene lost 3 bases, with 9 bases spanning the gap. From germline, CDR1 is SNHLY and CDR2 FYNNEI. This CDR3 is CASNNREETQYF. The CDR3 DNA is TGTGCCAGCAATAACAGGGAAGAGACCCAGTACTTC. Full variable domain (rest looked up from reference TRBV2 and TRBJ2-5): EPEVTQTPSHQVTQMGQEVILRCVPISNHLYFYWYRQILGQKVEFLVSFYNNEISEKSEIFDDQFSVERPDGSNFTLKIRSTKLEDSAMYFCASNNREETQYFGPGTRLLVL.

The chain couples TRBV6-5 to TRBJ1-2; the match to TRBD1 covers 8 bases. This CDR3 spans 14 amino acids. Germline CDR1 and CDR2: MNHEY and SVGAGI. After removal of 5 bases from V and 3 bases from J, the junction contained 5 bases not matched to a gene. The CDR3 spells CASSGGQGDYGYTF. Written as DNA, the CDR3 is TGTGCCAGCAGTGGAGGACAGGGAGACTATGGCTACACCTTC.

The V and J genes are TRBV27 and TRBJ2-2, with 13 bases fitting TRBD2. The CDR3 is 16 residues long. CDR1 MNHEY and CDR2 SMNVEV come from the germline V gene (reference sequence). The J segment lost 7 bases and the V segment lost 5 bases, leaving 7 bases of the junction unmatched. Written as DNA, the CDR3 is TGTGCCAGCAGTGGACTAGCGGGAGCCTCTGGCGGGGAGCTGTTTTTT. This translates into CASSGLAGASGGELFF.

The gene calls are TRBV5-4 and TRBJ1-1; D not resolved. This CDR3 is 16 amino acids long. V lost 0 bases and J 4 bases, leaving 16 bases between the germline ends. Germline V gives CDR1 SGHNT, CDR2 YYREEE (reference sequence). CDR3 in amino acids: CASSLGGVGGGTEAFF. For the CDR3, the DNA is TGTGCCAGCAGCTTGGGGGGAGTGGGAGGAGGCACTGAAGCTTTCTTT.

V usage is TRBV4-1 and J usage is TRBJ2-7; 7 bases align to TRBD2. The J segment lost 5 bases and the V segment lost 0 bases, leaving 10 bases of the junction unmatched. This CDR3 has 16 residues. CDR1 and CDR2 from the germline V gene are MGHRA and YSYEKL. The CDR3 loop reads CASSQESVGRRDEQYF. The DNA for the CDR3 is TGCGCCAGCAGCCAAGAATCCGTCGGGAGGAGGGACGAGCAGTACTTC.

The J gene is TRBJ2-4, the V gene TRBV28; the match to TRBD2 covers 9 bases. This CDR3 is 16 amino acids long. Germline V gene sequence: CDR1 MDHEN, CDR2 SYDVKM. V shed 6 bases, J shed 0 bases, and the junction held 6 bases outside the gene matches. CDR3 protein: CASSFSGGLAKNIQYF. The CDR3 bases are TGTGCCAGCAGCTTTAGCGGGGGTCTAGCCAAAAACATTCAGTACTTC.

The rearrangement links TRBV30 to TRBJ1-1, with 7 bases aligning to TRBD1. Germline lookup yields CDR1 GTSNPN and CDR2 SVGIG (reference sequence). With 8 bases clipped from V and 3 bases from J, the junction kept 9 bases outside the gene matches. There are 13 residues in the CDR3. The CDR3 loop is CASGRDSYTEAFF. The CDR3 region has the DNA TGTGCCAGCGGGCGGGACAGCTACACTGAAGCTTTCTTT.

V gene TRBV7-2 combines with J gene TRBJ1-2; TRBD1 is a possible D gene (6 bases). This CDR3 is built from 15 residues. Trimming removed 0 bases from V and 2 bases from J, with 10 bases in between. CDR1 and CDR2 from the germline V gene are SGHTA and FQGNSA. The CDR3 is CASSLARGTNYGYTF. DNA for the CDR3: TGTGCCAGCAGCTTAGCCAGGGGAACAAACTATGGCTACACCTTC.

The chain combines TRBV5-1 with TRBJ1-1; no clear D gene. V was pared by 2 bases and J by 4 bases, with 15 bases between. The length of the CDR3 is 15 residues. Germline CDR1 SGHRS, CDR2 YFSETQ. CDR3 protein: CASSFTEVGSTEAFF. The CDR3 DNA is TGCGCCAGCAGCTTCACAGAGGTAGGGTCCACTGAAGCTTTCTTT.

The V and J genes are TRBV7-2 and TRBJ2-1; possibly TRBD1 for D (5 bases). This CDR3 contains 14 residues. Germline V gives CDR1 SGHTA, CDR2 FQGNSA. With 5 bases removed from V and 7 bases from J, the gap between germline ends came to 15 bases. The CDR3 region has the DNA TGTGCCAGCAGCGCAAAGGGGCTTACAAATGAGCAGTTCTTC. Its protein is CASSAKGLTNEQFF.

The J gene is TRBJ2-2, the V gene TRBV19; 10 bases are a match to TRBD1. Trimming cost V 5 bases and J 4 bases; bases outside gene matches: 7. The germline V gene encodes CDR1 LNHDA and CDR2 SQIVND (reference sequence). The CDR3 extends over 16 amino acids. In DNA form, the CDR3 reads TGTGCCAGTAGTGCTTCCGGGACAGGGGCCACCGGGGAGCTGTTTTTT. Residues: CASSASGTGATGELFF. Looking up the rest from reference TRBV19 and TRBJ2-2 gives the full variable domain: DGGITQSPKYLFRKEGQNVTLSCEQNLNHDAMYWYRQDPGQGLRLIYYSQIVNDFQKGDIAEGYSVSREKKESFPLTVTSAQKNPTAFYLCASSASGTGATGELFFGEGSRLTVL.